Each of the 4 T cell receptor beta chains below was sequenced from the same sample in a study of spatial heterogeneity in lung cancer. Study-level results: Expanded intratumoral alpha and beta TCR counts tracked tumor mutation counts.

TCRdb ran MiXCR on the 5' RACE reads and lists one entry per CDR3 protein. The sample has fewer than 7,500 distinct CDR3 sequences, under 20% seen once; the top ten hold more than 10%. Time point noted: sample taken at primary tumor resection. These receptors are not linked to any known antigen. The sequences come from lung tumor tissue, collected at surgery. All receptors derive from a female donor with early-stage non-small cell lung cancer.

Notes on this clonotype: This may be a read error, as it is one base from a much larger clone. The chain has TRBV5-1 and TRBJ2-7; 8 positions match TRBD1. Germline V gene data show CDR1 as SGHRS and CDR2 as YFSETQ. Trimming took 1 base from V and 3 from J; bases not matched to a gene: 0. The CDR3 has 13 amino acids. In DNA form, the CDR3 reads TGCGCCAGCAGCTTGACAGGGGGCTACGAGCAGTACTTC. This gives the protein CASSLTGGYEQYF.

The chain is built from TRBV7-2 and TRBJ2-7, with no clear D. V dropped 1 base and J dropped 8 bases, with 6 bases sitting between them. Germline V gene lookup returns CDR1 SGHTA and CDR2 FQGNSA. There are 11 residues in the CDR3. Written as DNA, the CDR3 is TGTGCCAGCAGCTTAGGGAGTAAGCAGTACTTC. It specifies CASSLGSKQYF.

The chain has TRBV11-3 and TRBJ1-2, with unresolved D. The CDR3 covers 12 residues. The V gene's germline CDR1 is SGHNT and CDR2 YENEEA. Trimming removed 8 bases at V and 9 bases at J, with 16 bases between. CDR3 protein: CASGSKGWRYTF. As DNA, the CDR3 is TGTGCCAGCGGCTCAAAGGGCTGGCGCTACACCTTC.

This clonotype appeared a few times. This chain links TRBV2 with TRBJ2-3; TRBD2 aligns across 9 bases. The germline CDR1 and CDR2 sequences are SNHLY and FYNNEI. J was trimmed by 2 bases and V by 4 bases; bases with no gene match: 4. CDR3 length: 15 residues. Written as DNA, the CDR3 is TGTGCCAGCAGTGCCCAGCGGGGGGCCACAGATACGCAGTATTTT. This translates into CASSAQRGATDTQYF.